This T cell receptor (beta chain) derives from a study of cytomegalovirus exposure and HLA in healthy donors. In the study overall: One earlier analysis, a look at 150 million to 200 million T cells, found some 120 million unique TCR beta sequences.

Study results and limitations: Cytomegalovirus status, reportedly, was diagnosed with high specificity and sensitivity by the classifier. Cytomegalovirus association was assigned to some 160 TCR beta chains.

There are a few counts of this clone. What it binds is unknown. Germline assignment: CDR1 SQVTM and CDR2 ANQGSEA. The CDR3 extends over 12 amino acids. Although they were nominally healthy when sampled, donors likely had unrecorded immune exposures. The PCR ran on 60 Vbeta and 13 Jbeta primers. The data were produced by immunoSEQ multiplex PCR, yet TCRdb's version contains in-frame clones alone and is incomplete. The profile shows about 160,000 clones, about 80% of them singletons. Sequencing input: PBMCs. This clonotype was sampled from a man aged 18 to 29 in good health and CMV-seropositive. The rearrangement joins TRBV29-1 to TRBJ2-5, with D perhaps TRBD1 (5 bases). The CDR3 region is CSGRTHQETQYF. The DNA for the CDR3 is TGCAGTGGCCGGACACACCAAGAGACCCAGTACTTC.